This T cell receptor (beta chain) was obtained from a study of blood T cell repertoires in COVID-19. The overall study: The United States, Italy and Spain supplied acute and convalescent COVID-19 samples.

In the study's own analysis: Using reference gene primer amplification, nucleated cell counts were estimated. Profiled with immunoSEQ multiplex PCR; TCRdb holds only in-frame clones, not every one. V, J and clone size are those of that table, while D and trimming were read from the DNA. This sample has around 700,000 clones, with about 87% found just once. This CDR3 comprises 14 residues. V was shortened by 1 base and J by 4 bases, with 8 bases between the two germline ends. Germline CDR1 and CDR2: LGHNT and FRNRAP. What was sequenced was peripheral blood. V usage is TRBV12-5 and J usage is TRBJ1-5, with D maybe TRBD1 (5 bases). The receptor was derived from a woman younger than 30 with acute or convalescent COVID-19. The CDR3 is CASGLGQPNQPQHF. The CDR3 DNA follows: TGTGCTAGTGGTTTGGGACAGCCGAATCAGCCCCAGCATTTT. The full variable domain, in which reference TRBV12-5 and TRBJ1-5 provide the parts outside the CDR3, is DARVTQTPRHKVTEMGQEVTMRCQPILGHNTVFWYRQTMMQGLELLAYFRNRAPLDDSGMPKDRFSAEMPDATLATLKIQPSEPRDSAVYFCASGLGQPNQPQHFGDGTRLSIL.